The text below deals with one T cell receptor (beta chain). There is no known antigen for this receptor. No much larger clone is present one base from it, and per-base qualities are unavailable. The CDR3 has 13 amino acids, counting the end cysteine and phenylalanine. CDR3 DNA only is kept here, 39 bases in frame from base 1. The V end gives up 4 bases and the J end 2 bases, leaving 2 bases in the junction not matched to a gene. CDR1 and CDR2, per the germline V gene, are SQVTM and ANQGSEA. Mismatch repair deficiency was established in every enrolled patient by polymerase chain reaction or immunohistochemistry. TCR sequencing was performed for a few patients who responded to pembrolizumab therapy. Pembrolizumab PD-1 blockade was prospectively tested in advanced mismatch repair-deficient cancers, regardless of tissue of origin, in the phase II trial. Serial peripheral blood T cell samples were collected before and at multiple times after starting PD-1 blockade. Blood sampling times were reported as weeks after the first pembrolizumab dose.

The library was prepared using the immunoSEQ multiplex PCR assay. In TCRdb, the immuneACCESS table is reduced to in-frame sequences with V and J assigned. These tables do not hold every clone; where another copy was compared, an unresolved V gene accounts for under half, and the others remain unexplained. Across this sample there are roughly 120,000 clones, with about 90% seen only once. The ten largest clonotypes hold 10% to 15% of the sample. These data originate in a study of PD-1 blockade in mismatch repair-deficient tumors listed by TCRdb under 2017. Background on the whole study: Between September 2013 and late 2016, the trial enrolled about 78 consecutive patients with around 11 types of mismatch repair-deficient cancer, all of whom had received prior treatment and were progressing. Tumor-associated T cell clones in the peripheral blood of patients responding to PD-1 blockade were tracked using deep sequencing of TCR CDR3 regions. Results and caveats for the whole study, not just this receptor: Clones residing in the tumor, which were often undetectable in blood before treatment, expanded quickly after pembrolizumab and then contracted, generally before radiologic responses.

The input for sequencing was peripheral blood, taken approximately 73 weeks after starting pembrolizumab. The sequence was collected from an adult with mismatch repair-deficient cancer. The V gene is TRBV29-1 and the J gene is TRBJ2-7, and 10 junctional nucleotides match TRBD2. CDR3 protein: CSVAGTSAYEQYF. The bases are TGCAGCGTTGCAGGGACTAGCGCCTACGAGCAGTACTTC.